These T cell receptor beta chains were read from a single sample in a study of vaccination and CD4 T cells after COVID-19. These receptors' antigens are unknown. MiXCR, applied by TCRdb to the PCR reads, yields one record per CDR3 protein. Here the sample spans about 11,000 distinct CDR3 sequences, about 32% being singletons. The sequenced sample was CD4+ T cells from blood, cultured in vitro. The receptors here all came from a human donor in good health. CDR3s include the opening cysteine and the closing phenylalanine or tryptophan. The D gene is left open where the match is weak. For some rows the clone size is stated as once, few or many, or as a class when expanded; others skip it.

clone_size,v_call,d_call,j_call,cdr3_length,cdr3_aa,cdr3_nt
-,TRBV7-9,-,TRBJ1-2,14,CASSLYPGNYGYTF,TGTGCCAGCAGCTTATATCCAGGGAACTATGGCTACACCTTC
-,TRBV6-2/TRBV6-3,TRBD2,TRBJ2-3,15,CASTTPGLAADTQYF,TGTGCCAGCACCACGCCGGGACTAGCGGCGGATACGCAGTATTTT
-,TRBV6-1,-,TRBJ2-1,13,CASIRDTYNEQFF,TGTGCCAGCATCCGGGACACCTACAATGAGCAGTTCTTC
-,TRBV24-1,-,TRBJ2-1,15,CATSDSGEMVGEQFF,TGTGCCACCAGTGATTCGGGGGAGATGGTCGGTGAGCAGTTCTTC
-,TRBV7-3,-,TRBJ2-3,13,CASSLQGSDTQYF,TGTGCCAGCAGCTTACAGGGCAGCGATACGCAGTATTTT
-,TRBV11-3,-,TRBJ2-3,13,CASSWGGTDTQYF,TGTGCCAGCAGCTGGGGTGGTACAGATACGCAGTATTTT
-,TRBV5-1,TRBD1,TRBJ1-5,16,CASSSFPTGGFQPQHF,TGCGCCAGCAGCTCCTTCCCGACAGGGGGCTTTCAGCCCCAGCATTTT
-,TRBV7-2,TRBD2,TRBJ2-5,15,CASSLVASGNHPQYF,TGTGCCAGCAGCTTAGTGGCTAGCGGGAACCACCCCCAGTACTTC
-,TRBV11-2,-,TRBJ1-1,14,CASSDDRTNTEAFF,TGTGCCAGCAGCGATGACAGGACGAACACTGAAGCTTTCTTT
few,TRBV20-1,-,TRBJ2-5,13,CSVLDTLPETQYF,TGCAGTGTTCTGGACACCCTCCCGGAGACCCAGTACTTC
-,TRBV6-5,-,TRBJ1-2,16,CASSSSGGLANYGYTF,TGTGCCAGCAGTTCCTCCGGGGGACTAGCTAACTATGGCTACACCTTC
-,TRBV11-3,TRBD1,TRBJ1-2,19,CASSLAHPRQGAQSKGYTF,TGTGCCAGCAGCTTAGCTCACCCGAGACAGGGGGCTCAGTCAAAAGGCTACACCTTC
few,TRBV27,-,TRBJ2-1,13,CASSTPISNEQFF,TGTGCCAGCAGTACCCCCATTTCCAATGAGCAGTTCTTC
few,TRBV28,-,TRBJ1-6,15,CASSLQRTRNSPLHF,TGTGCCAGCAGTCTCCAAAGGACACGCAATTCACCCCTCCACTTT
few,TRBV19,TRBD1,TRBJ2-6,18,CASSIVGTGGTGANVLTF,TGTGCCAGTAGTATAGTAGGGACAGGGGGTACTGGGGCCAACGTCCTGACTTTC
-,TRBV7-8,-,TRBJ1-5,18,CASSPRDTSNYYLQPQHF,TGTGCCAGCAGCCCGCGGGACACATCAAACTATTACCTACAGCCCCAGCATTTT
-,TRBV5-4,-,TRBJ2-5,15,CASSLAGVGQETQYF,TGTGCCAGCAGCTTGGCGGGAGTTGGGCAAGAGACCCAGTACTTC
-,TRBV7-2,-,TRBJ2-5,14,CASSADTRVETQYF,TGTGCCAGCAGCGCGGATACTAGGGTGGAGACCCAGTACTTC
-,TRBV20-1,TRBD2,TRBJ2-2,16,CSARSRLAGFTGELFF,TGCAGTGCTAGATCCAGACTAGCGGGCTTCACCGGGGAGCTGTTTTTT
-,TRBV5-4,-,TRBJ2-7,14,CASSLERAAKEQYF,TGTGCCAGCAGCTTGGAGCGGGCTGCTAAGGAGCAGTACTTC
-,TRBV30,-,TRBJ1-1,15,CAWSVWGVENTEAFF,TGTGCCTGGAGTGTTTGGGGAGTGGAGAACACTGAAGCTTTCTTT
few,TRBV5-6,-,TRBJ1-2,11,CASIGRGFYTF,TGTGCCAGCATCGGAAGGGGGTTCTACACCTTC
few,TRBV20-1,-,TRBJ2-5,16,CSASEGRMGTQETQYF,TGCAGTGCTAGTGAAGGTCGGATGGGGACCCAAGAGACCCAGTACTTC
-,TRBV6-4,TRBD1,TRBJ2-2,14,CASSGTGDTGELFF,TGTGCCAGCAGTGGGACAGGGGACACCGGGGAGCTGTTTTTT
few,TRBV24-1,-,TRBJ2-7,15,CATSGGTRGSYEQYF,TGTGCCACCAGTGGCGGGACTCGAGGGTCCTACGAGCAGTACTTC
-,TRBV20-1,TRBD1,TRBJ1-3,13,CSATTGVGNTIYF,TGCAGTGCAACGACAGGGGTTGGAAACACCATATATTTT
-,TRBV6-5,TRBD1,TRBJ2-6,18,CASSYSSRGYSGANVLTF,TGTGCCAGCAGTTACTCGAGCAGGGGGTACTCTGGGGCCAACGTCCTGACTTTC
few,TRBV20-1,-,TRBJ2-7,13,CSARVPSTYEQYF,TGCAGTGCTAGAGTCCCGTCGACTTACGAGCAGTACTTC
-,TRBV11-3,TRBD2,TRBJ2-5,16,CASSLGFLAGEETQYF,TGTGCCAGCAGCTTAGGATTCCTAGCGGGAGAAGAGACCCAGTACTTC
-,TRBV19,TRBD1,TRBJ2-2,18,CASSRGIRGNLGTGELFF,TGTGCCAGTAGTCGAGGGATCAGGGGGAATCTAGGTACCGGGGAGCTGTTTTTT
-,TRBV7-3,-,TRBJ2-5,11,CASSSGGTQYF,TGTGCCAGCAGCTCAGGTGGGACCCAGTACTTC
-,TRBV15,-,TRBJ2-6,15,CATSGHSSGANVLTF,TGTGCCACCAGTGGACACTCCTCTGGGGCCAACGTCCTGACTTTC
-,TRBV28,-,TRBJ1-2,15,CASSYMGRGDYGYTF,TGTGCCAGCAGTTACATGGGGCGGGGAGACTATGGCTACACCTTC
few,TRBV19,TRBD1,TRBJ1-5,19,CASSGATRDRQYSNQPQHF,TGTGCCAGTAGTGGAGCAACTCGGGACAGACAATATAGCAATCAGCCCCAGCATTTT
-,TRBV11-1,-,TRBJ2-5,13,CASSLNGEETQYF,TGTGCCAGCAGCTTAAACGGGGAAGAGACCCAGTACTTC
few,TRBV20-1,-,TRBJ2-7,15,CSARALTLSSYEQYF,TGCAGTGCTAGAGCTTTGACATTAAGCTCCTACGAGCAGTACTTC
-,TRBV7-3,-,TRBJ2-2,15,CASSSGQPNTGELFF,TGTGCCAGCAGCTCGGGACAACCGAACACCGGGGAGCTGTTTTTT
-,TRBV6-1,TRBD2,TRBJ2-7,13,CASKLADSYEQYF,TGTGCCAGCAAGCTAGCGGACTCCTACGAGCAGTACTTC
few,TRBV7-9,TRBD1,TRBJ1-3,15,CASSMTGDSGNTIYF,TGTGCCAGCAGCATGACAGGGGACTCTGGAAACACCATATATTTT
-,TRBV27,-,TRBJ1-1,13,CASSHMWDTEAFF,TGTGCCAGCAGCCACATGTGGGACACTGAAGCTTTCTTT
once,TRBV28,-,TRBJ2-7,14,CASGSGSSSYEQYF,TGTGCCAGCGGGTCGGGTTCTAGCTCCTACGAGCAGTACTTC
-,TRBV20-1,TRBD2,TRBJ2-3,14,CSAMGGRLADTQYF,TGCAGTGCTATGGGCGGGAGGTTGGCGGATACGCAGTATTTT
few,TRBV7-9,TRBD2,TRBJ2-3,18,CASSRPRRERGNTDTQYF,TGTGCCAGCAGCCGCCCAAGGCGGGAGCGCGGGAACACAGATACGCAGTATTTT
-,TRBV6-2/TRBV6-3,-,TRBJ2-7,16,CASTPIPGSQNYEQYF,TGTGCCAGCACCCCGATCCCGGGTAGCCAGAACTACGAGCAGTACTTC
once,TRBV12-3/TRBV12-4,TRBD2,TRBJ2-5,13,CASLGGPGETQYF,TGTGCCAGCTTGGGAGGGCCGGGGGAGACCCAGTACTTC
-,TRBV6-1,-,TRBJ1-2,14,CASKDQRTNYGYTF,TGTGCCAGCAAAGATCAGAGGACTAACTATGGCTACACCTTC
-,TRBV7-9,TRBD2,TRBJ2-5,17,CASSLAAGTSGTETQYF,TGTGCCAGCAGCTTAGCCGCTGGGACTAGCGGGACTGAGACCCAGTACTTC
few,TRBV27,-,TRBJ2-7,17,CASSLNFRGAQVYEQYF,TGTGCCAGCAGTTTAAACTTTAGGGGGGCTCAGGTGTACGAGCAGTACTTC
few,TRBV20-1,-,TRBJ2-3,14,CSASAGTGTDTQYF,TGCAGTGCTAGTGCCGGGACCGGGACAGATACGCAGTATTTT
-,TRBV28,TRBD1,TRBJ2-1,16,CASSSYGTGGRNEQFF,TGTGCCAGCAGTTCGTACGGGACAGGGGGTCGCAATGAGCAGTTCTTC
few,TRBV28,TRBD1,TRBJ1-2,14,CASSFRGTGMGYTF,TGTGCCAGCAGTTTTCGTGGGACAGGGATGGGCTACACCTTC
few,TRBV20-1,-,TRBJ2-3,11,CSALIPDTQYF,TGCAGTGCCCTCATTCCAGATACGCAGTATTTT
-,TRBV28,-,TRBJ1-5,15,CASRGTPRDHQPQHF,TGTGCCAGCAGGGGGACGCCTAGGGATCATCAGCCCCAGCATTTT
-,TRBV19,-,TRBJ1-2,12,CASRVHLYGYTF,TGTGCCAGTAGGGTGCATTTGTATGGCTACACCTTC
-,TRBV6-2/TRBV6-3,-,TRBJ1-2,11,CASRTVDGYTF,TGTGCCAGCAGGACAGTAGATGGCTACACCTTC
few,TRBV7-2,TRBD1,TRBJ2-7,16,CASSWTVGTGVYEQYF,TGTGCCAGCAGTTGGACGGTGGGGACAGGTGTCTACGAGCAGTACTTC
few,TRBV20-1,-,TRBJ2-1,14,CSANRLSSYNEQFF,TGCAGTGCCAACCGACTTAGCTCCTACAATGAGCAGTTCTTC
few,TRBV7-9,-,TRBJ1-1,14,CASSLWAANTEAFF,TGTGCCAGCAGCTTATGGGCAGCGAACACTGAAGCTTTCTTT